The rows below give T cell receptor beta chains drawn from one sample of a study of CD8+ T cells in alopecia areata. Profiling relied on immunoSEQ multiplex PCR, and the TCRdb table lists in-frame clones only, not all of them. The table includes 170,000 or so clones, about 53% detected once. The input for sequencing was CD8+ T cells sorted from blood, taken at week 24, from a patient treated with tofacitinib. These receptors came from a human donor with alopecia areata. CDR3s include the opening cysteine and the closing phenylalanine or tryptophan. D genes are given only for firm matches. The size field is filled for only some rows; it gives once, few, many or a size class.

V	J	D	size	CDR3	DNA
TRBV9	TRBJ2-2	TRBD1	-	CASRGQGNGELFF	TGTGCCAGCAGGGGACAGGGTAACGGGGAGCTGTTTTTT
TRBV6-5	TRBJ1-2	-	few	CASRLMDAGGYTF	TGTGCCAGCAGGTTGATGGACGCCGGTGGCTACACCTTC
TRBV2	TRBJ2-7	TRBD1	-	CASKSDRGLDEQYF	TGTGCCAGCAAATCCGACAGGGGGCTGGATGAGCAGTACTTC
TRBV5-6	TRBJ2-4	-	-	CASSLWGLAKNIQYF	TGTGCCAGCAGCTTGTGGGGTCTAGCCAAAAACATTCAGTACTTC
TRBV7-2	TRBJ1-1	-	-	CASSLMDTEAFF	TGTGCCAGCAGCTTAATGGACACTGAAGCTTTCTTT
TRBV7-9	TRBJ1-2	-	few	CASSFFGAGAIHYGYTF	TGTGCCAGCAGCTTCTTCGGGGCAGGGGCTATTCACTATGGCTACACCTTC
TRBV19	TRBJ2-7	-	-	CASSMGDGITSYEQYF	TGTGCCAGTAGTATGGGTGACGGGATAACTTCCTACGAGCAGTACTTC
TRBV29-1	TRBJ2-7	-	-	CSVVIIEGRYEQYF	TGCAGCGTTGTAATTATCGAGGGCCGCTACGAGCAGTACTTC
TRBV5-6	TRBJ2-7	-	-	CASSLAGRSYEQYF	TGTGCCAGCAGCTTGGCCGGACGTTCCTACGAGCAGTACTTC
TRBV29-1	TRBJ1-2	-	few	CSVQPGEIRSSRDYGYTF	TGCAGCGTCCAACCTGGGGAAATCAGGAGCTCAAGAGACTATGGCTACACCTTC
TRBV27	TRBJ2-6	TRBD2	-	CATGGGSGANVLTF	TGTGCCACCGGGGGGGGCTCTGGGGCCAACGTCCTGACTTTC
TRBV29-1	TRBJ1-1	-	few	CSVRNTEAFF	TGCAGCGTCCGGAACACTGAAGCTTTCTTT
TRBV9	TRBJ1-2	TRBD1	once	CASSRTGQGSNGYTF	TGTGCCAGCAGCAGGACGGGACAGGGGTCAAATGGCTACACCTTC
TRBV7-8	TRBJ2-4	-	-	CASSLAGIGAKNIQYF	TGTGCCAGCAGCTTAGCGGGGATTGGAGCCAAAAACATTCAGTACTTC
TRBV6-5	TRBJ1-2	-	-	CASSPNNYGYTF	TGTGCCAGCAGTCCTAATAACTATGGCTACACCTTC
TRBV25-1	TRBJ1-2	-	-	CASSEFEVGGYTF	TGTGCCAGCAGTGAATTCGAAGTGGGTGGCTACACCTTC
TRBV5-6	TRBJ2-1	-	-	CASSLGGRYNEQFF	TGTGCCAGCAGCCTGGGGGGACGGTACAATGAGCAGTTCTTC
TRBV5-8	TRBJ2-1	-	-	CASSSRRSDRNNEQFF	TGTGCCAGCAGCTCCCGAAGATCAGATAGAAACAATGAGCAGTTCTTC
TRBV30	TRBJ1-2	-	once	CAWSEGHRYGYTF	TGTGCCTGGAGTGAAGGACATCGATATGGCTACACCTTC
TRBV4-1	TRBJ2-7	-	few	CASSQEQGNYEQYF	TGCGCCAGCAGCCAAGAACAGGGAAACTACGAGCAGTACTTC
TRBV30	TRBJ1-3	-	few	CAWSGQSSGNTIYF	TGTGCCTGGAGTGGACAGAGCTCTGGAAACACCATATATTTT
TRBV15	TRBJ1-5	TRBD1	-	CATSRDRGGDQPQHF	TGTGCCACCAGCAGGGACAGGGGTGGAGATCAGCCCCAGCATTTT
TRBV2	TRBJ1-1	-	few	CASSGFNTEAFF	TGTGCCAGCAGTGGATTCAACACTGAAGCTTTCTTT
TRBV7-9	TRBJ2-3	-	-	CASSFEPPRRGIRGDTQYF	TGTGCCAGCAGCTTTGAACCCCCGCGACGGGGGATCCGGGGAGATACGCAGTATTTT
TRBV7-9	TRBJ2-2	-	few	CASSLVQDRTGELFF	TGTGCCAGCAGCTTAGTACAGGACAGAACCGGGGAGCTGTTTTTT
TRBV19	TRBJ1-5	-	-	CASSIRGVSQPQHF	TGTGCCAGTAGTATCCGTGGGGTATCTCAGCCCCAGCATTTT
TRBV5-6	TRBJ1-1	-	-	CASSLAMDWAEAFF	TGTGCCAGCAGCTTGGCCATGGATTGGGCTGAAGCTTTCTTT
TRBV4-2	TRBJ2-3	TRBD2	-	CASSQEWGLADTQYF	TGTGCCAGCAGCCAAGAGTGGGGACTAGCAGATACGCAGTATTTT
TRBV29-1	TRBJ1-2	-	-	CSVTDSNYGYTF	TGCAGCGTTACGGACTCTAACTATGGCTACACCTTC
TRBV6-6	TRBJ2-7	-	-	CASSYDLGVYEQYF	TGTGCCAGCAGTTACGACCTGGGAGTTTACGAGCAGTACTTC